This TCR beta chain stems from a study of T cells in localized non-small cell lung cancer. Clones were sequenced by immunoSEQ multiplex PCR, and TCRdb holds only the in-frame ones, with some missing. The sample has approximately 88,000 clones, approximately 91% seen once. V shed 6 bases and J shed 7 bases, with 16 bases lying between them. Germline V CDR1 and CDR2: LNHDA, SQIVND (reference sequence). The CDR3 extends over 14 amino acids. This clonotype was obtained from a woman between 35 and 70 years old with stage II squamous cell lung carcinoma. Sample: PBMCs, taken before any cancer treatment. The chain uses TRBV19 and TRBJ2-1, with D maybe TRBD2 (7 bases). CDR3 DNA sequence: TGTGCCAGTAGCTTAAGGGGGGGGCAAAATGAGCAGTTCTTC. Its translation is CASSLRGGQNEQFF.